Listed below are T cell receptor beta chains from one sample, sequenced in a study of CD8 T cells in Susac syndrome. TCRdb called the immunoSEQ multiplex PCR reads again in MiXCR, with one record for every CDR3 protein. The sample yields over 300,000 distinct CDR3 sequences, about 90% seen once. Input material: CD4+ T cells from PBMCs. These receptors all come from a human donor with multiple sclerosis. Each CDR3 is given with its conserved first and last residue. The D gene is left open where the match is weak. Expanded clones get a size class; other rows say once, few or many, or leave the size out.

-,TRBV24-1,-,TRBJ2-3,TGTGCCACCAGTGCCGATCCGGGATCAACCCCCGCAGATACGCAGTATTTT,CATSADPGSTPADTQYF
-,TRBV9,-,TRBJ1-6,TGTGCCAGCAGCGACAGGGTATCGAATTCACCCCTCCACTTT,CASSDRVSNSPLHF
-,TRBV6-1,-,TRBJ1-2,TGTGCCAGCACCGCCGGCGGGGGATTCTATGGCTACACCTTC,CASTAGGGFYGYTF
TRBD2,TRBV19,-,TRBJ2-7,TGTGCCAGTAGGCCTAGCGGGGTCTACGAGCAGTACTTC,CASRPSGVYEQYF
-,TRBV9,-,TRBJ1-1,TGTGCCAGCAGCGTAGTCCCCGGGACAATTAACACTGAAGCTTTCTTT,CASSVVPGTINTEAFF
TRBD1,TRBV11-2,-,TRBJ2-3,TGTGCCAGCAGCTTAGGCTGGGACAGTCCTGGCACAGATACGCAGTATTTT,CASSLGWDSPGTDTQYF
TRBD2,TRBV2,-,TRBJ2-5,TGTGCCAGCAGTGAACTACTAGCGGGAGAGGAGACCCAGTACTTC,CASSELLAGEETQYF
-,TRBV7-2,-,TRBJ1-1,TGTGCCAGCAGCTTATCGACATACGGCGACACTGAAGCTTTCTTT,CASSLSTYGDTEAFF
-,TRBV28,-,TRBJ2-2,TGTGCCAGCACCCCATCCCCCCGCGGGGAGCTGTTTTTT,CASTPSPRGELFF
TRBD1,TRBV3-1,-,TRBJ1-4,TGTGCCAGCAGCCCCGGGACAGGAGAAGATGAAAAACTGTTTTTT,CASSPGTGEDEKLFF
-,TRBV29-1,-,TRBJ1-2,TGCAGCGTCCACTCCCGCAGGGACTATGGCTACACCTTC,CSVHSRRDYGYTF
-,TRBV12-3/TRBV12-4,-,TRBJ1-2,TGTGCCAGCATGGGGGCCCCGTGGGTGTACTACACCTTC,CASMGAPWVYYTF
TRBD2,TRBV4-2,-,TRBJ2-1,TGTGCCAGCAGTCAGCATGGGACTAGGGACAATGAGCAGTTCTTC,CASSQHGTRDNEQFF
-,TRBV10-3,once,TRBJ1-1,TGTGCCATCAGTGAGGGGCCCACAGACAAAGCTTTCTTT,CAISEGPTDKAFF
-,TRBV7-3,-,TRBJ2-1,TGTGCCAGCAGCTCGAGCGGTATCTCCTACAATGAGCAGTTCTTC,CASSSSGISYNEQFF
-,TRBV6-6,-,TRBJ1-1,TGTGCCAGCAGTTACTCCCCCGGGACTGAAGCTTTCTTT,CASSYSPGTEAFF
-,TRBV20-1,once,TRBJ1-4,TGCAGTGCTAGACTCCCCGGGGCCCTTAATGAAAAACTGTTTTTT,CSARLPGALNEKLFF
-,TRBV13,-,TRBJ2-1,TGTGCCAGCAGCCCTCAAACAGAGCTCCAACGCAATGAGCAGTTCTTC,CASSPQTELQRNEQFF
TRBD1,TRBV7-2,-,TRBJ1-5,TGTGCCAGCAGCTTAAGCAGGGGGCGCAGTCAGCCCCAGCATTTT,CASSLSRGRSQPQHF
-,TRBV30,-,TRBJ2-1,TGTGCCTGGAGTGGGGCAAAGGTGCGGGACTTAAATGAGCAGTTCTTC,CAWSGAKVRDLNEQFF
TRBD1,TRBV6-2/TRBV6-3,-,TRBJ2-7,TGTGCCAGCACCAAGGACAGGATCTCCTACGAGCAGTACTTC,CASTKDRISYEQYF
-,TRBV19,-,TRBJ1-1,TGTGCCAGTAGTATACGTCAGGGAACAGGACTGAACACTGAAGCTTTCTTT,CASSIRQGTGLNTEAFF
-,TRBV25-1,-,TRBJ1-2,TGTGCCAGCAGTGGGGGGGTTGAGTATGGCTACACCTTC,CASSGGVEYGYTF
-,TRBV6-1,-,TRBJ2-3,TGTGCCAGCAGACACGAGCCGGGACAAATTTTTAGCACAGATACGCAGTATTTT,CASRHEPGQIFSTDTQYF
-,TRBV2,-,TRBJ1-2,TGTGCCAGCAGGGCCCAAGGGATTGAGGGCTACACCTTC,CASRAQGIEGYTF
-,TRBV12-3/TRBV12-4,-,TRBJ2-5,TGTGCCAGCAGTTTTCGGCAGGGTAGAGAGACCCAGTACTTC,CASSFRQGRETQYF
-,TRBV30,-,TRBJ1-2,TGTGCCTGGAGTGTTGGAGGGAATGGCTACACCTTC,CAWSVGGNGYTF
TRBD2,TRBV6-1,-,TRBJ2-5,TGTGCCAGCAGTGACCCTTTACTAGCGGGGGGGCCTGAGACCCAGTACTTC,CASSDPLLAGGPETQYF
-,TRBV4-3,-,TRBJ2-3,TGCGCCAGCAGCCAAGATATCCGGGGCACAGATACGCAGTATTTT,CASSQDIRGTDTQYF
TRBD1,TRBV20-1,-,TRBJ1-6,TGCAGTGCTCGGACAGGGGGTGAATCACCCCTCCACTTT,CSARTGGESPLHF
TRBD1,TRBV4-2,-,TRBJ2-1,TGTGCCAGCAGCCAACCTTACCCGGGACAGGTCTACAATGAGCAGTTCTTC,CASSQPYPGQVYNEQFF
TRBD1,TRBV2,-,TRBJ1-2,TGTGCCAGTCCCGGGACAGGCGACTATGGCTACACCTTC,CASPGTGDYGYTF
TRBD2,TRBV6-6,-,TRBJ2-5,TGTGCCAGCAGTTACTCCCTAGCGGGGGGGCCAGAGACCCAGTACTTC,CASSYSLAGGPETQYF
-,TRBV15,-,TRBJ1-2,TGTGCCACCAGCAGAGATATGGGGATTAACTATGGCTACACCTTC,CATSRDMGINYGYTF
TRBD1,TRBV2,-,TRBJ1-6,TGTGCCAGCAGCGCTGACAGGGGCTGGAATTCACCCCTCCACTTT,CASSADRGWNSPLHF
TRBD1,TRBV7-9,-,TRBJ1-4,TGTGCCAGCAGCCCTAGGACAGGGAATGAAAAACTGTTTTTT,CASSPRTGNEKLFF
-,TRBV5-1,-,TRBJ2-3,TGCGCCAGCAGCTTGGAAGGGACGCCCGGTGATACGCAGTATTTT,CASSLEGTPGDTQYF
TRBD2,TRBV20-1,-,TRBJ2-1,TGCAGTGCCACCCCCCCTAGCGGGAGGGCCTTGGAGCAGTTCTTC,CSATPPSGRALEQFF
-,TRBV5-1,-,TRBJ2-1,TGCGCCAGCAGCCTGGACCCCCTCGGCAATGAGCAGTTCTTC,CASSLDPLGNEQFF
TRBD1,TRBV3-1,-,TRBJ1-2,TGTGCCAGCAGCCAAGGGACAGGGCCTAACTATGGCTACACCTTC,CASSQGTGPNYGYTF
TRBD2,TRBV9,-,TRBJ2-7,TGTGCCAGCACACCTAGCGGGGGACCCTACGAGCAGTACTTC,CASTPSGGPYEQYF
-,TRBV24-1,-,TRBJ1-3,TGTGCCACCAGTGATCCGGGACGCTCTGGAAACACCATATATTTT,CATSDPGRSGNTIYF
-,TRBV30,-,TRBJ2-5,TGTGCCTGGAGTAACGGTCGGGCGGTCGGGGACCAGTACTTC,CAWSNGRAVGDQYF
-,TRBV24-1,-,TRBJ1-2,TGTGCCACCAGCTCGCTCCGGGATGGCTACACCTTC,CATSSLRDGYTF
-,TRBV7-9,-,TRBJ1-1,TGTGCCAGCAGCTTATGGGACCCGATCCCTGAAGCTTTCTTT,CASSLWDPIPEAFF
-,TRBV10-3,-,TRBJ2-5,TGTGCCATCAGAGCTGCGTGGGGCGGAGAGACCCAGTACTTC,CAIRAAWGGETQYF